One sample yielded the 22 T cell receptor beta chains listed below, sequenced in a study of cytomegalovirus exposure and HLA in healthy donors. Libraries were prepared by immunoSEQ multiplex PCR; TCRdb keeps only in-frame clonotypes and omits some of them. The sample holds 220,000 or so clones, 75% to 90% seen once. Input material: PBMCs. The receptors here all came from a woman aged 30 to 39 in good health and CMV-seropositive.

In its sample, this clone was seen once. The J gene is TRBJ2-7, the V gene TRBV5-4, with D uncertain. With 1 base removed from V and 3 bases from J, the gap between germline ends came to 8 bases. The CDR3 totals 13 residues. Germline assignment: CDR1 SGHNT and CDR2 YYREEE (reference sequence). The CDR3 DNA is TGTGCCAGCAGCTTGTCTGTCATCTACGAGCAGTACTTC. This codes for CASSLSVIYEQYF.

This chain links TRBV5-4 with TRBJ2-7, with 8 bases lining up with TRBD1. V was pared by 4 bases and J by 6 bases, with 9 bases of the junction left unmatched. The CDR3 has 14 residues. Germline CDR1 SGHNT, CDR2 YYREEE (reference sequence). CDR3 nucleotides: TGTGCCAGCAGCCCGACAGGGGTTTTAGCCGAGCAGTACTTC. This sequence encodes CASSPTGVLAEQYF.

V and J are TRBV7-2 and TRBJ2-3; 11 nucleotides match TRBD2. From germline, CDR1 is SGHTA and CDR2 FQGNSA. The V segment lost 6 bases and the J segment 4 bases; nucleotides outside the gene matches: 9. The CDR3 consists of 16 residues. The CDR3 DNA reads TGTGCCAGCAGTTCCAGTAGCGGGAGGGCCGCAGATACGCAGTATTTT. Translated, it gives CASSSSSGRAADTQYF.

DNA of the CDR3: TGCAGCGTTGAATCGGGGATGGTGATGGCTTTCTTT. It is translated as CSVESGMVMAFF. The V call is TRBV29-1, the J call TRBJ1-1, with D uncertain. This CDR3 has 12 amino acids. CDR1 is SQVTM and CDR2 is ANQGSEA in the germline V gene. The germline V and J ends were trimmed by 2 bases and 11 bases, with 15 bases remaining between them.

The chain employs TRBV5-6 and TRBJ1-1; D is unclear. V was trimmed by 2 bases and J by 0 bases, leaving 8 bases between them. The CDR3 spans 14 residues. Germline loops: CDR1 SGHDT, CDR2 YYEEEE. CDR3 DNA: TGTGCCAGCAGCTTAGGACTGCTGAACACTGAAGCTTTCTTT. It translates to CASSLGLLNTEAFF.

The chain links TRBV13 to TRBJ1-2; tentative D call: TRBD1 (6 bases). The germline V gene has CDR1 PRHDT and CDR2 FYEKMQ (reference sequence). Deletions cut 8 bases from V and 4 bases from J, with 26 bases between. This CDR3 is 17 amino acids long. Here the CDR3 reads CASGGTERLGGSYGYTF. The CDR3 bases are TGTGCCAGCGGTGGAACGGAAAGGTTGGGGGGCAGCTATGGCTACACCTTC.

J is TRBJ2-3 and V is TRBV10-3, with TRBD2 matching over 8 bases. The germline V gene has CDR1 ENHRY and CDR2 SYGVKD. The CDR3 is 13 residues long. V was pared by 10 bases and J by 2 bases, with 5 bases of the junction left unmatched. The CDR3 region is CARQRELTDTQYF. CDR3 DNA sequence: TGTGCCAGACAGCGGGAGCTCACAGATACGCAGTATTTT.

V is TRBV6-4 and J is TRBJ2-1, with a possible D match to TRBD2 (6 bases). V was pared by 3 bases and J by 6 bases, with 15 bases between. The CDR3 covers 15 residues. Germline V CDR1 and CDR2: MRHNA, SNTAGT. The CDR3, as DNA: TGTGCCAGCAGTGAAGGTCTAGCGAAAAGCAATGAGCAGTTCTTC. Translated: CASSEGLAKSNEQFF.

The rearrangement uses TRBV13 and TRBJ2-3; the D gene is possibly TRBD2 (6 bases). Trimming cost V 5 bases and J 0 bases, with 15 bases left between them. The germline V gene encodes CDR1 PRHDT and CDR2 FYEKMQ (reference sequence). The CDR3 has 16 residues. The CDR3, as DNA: TGTGCCAGCAGCGCAACCGGGACTCATAGCACAGATACGCAGTATTTT. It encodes CASSATGTHSTDTQYF.

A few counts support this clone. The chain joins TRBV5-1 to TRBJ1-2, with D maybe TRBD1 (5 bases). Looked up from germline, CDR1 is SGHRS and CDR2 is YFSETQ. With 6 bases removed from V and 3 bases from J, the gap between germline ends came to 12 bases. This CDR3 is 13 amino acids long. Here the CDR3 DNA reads TGCGCCAGCACTCCCGGGGCAGACTATGGCTACACCTTC. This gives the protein CASTPGADYGYTF.

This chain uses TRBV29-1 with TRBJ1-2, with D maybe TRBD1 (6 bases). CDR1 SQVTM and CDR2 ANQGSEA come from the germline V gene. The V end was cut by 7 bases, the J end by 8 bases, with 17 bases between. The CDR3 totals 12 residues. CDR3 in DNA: TGCAGCGCCGCCTTACAGGGAGCGGGCTACACCTTC. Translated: CSAALQGAGYTF.

DNA for the CDR3: TGTGCCTGGAGTGTACTAGCAGTCTCTGGGGCCAACGTCCTGACTTTC. This codes for CAWSVLAVSGANVLTF. The J gene is TRBJ2-6, the V gene TRBV30; possible D gene TRBD2, 6 bases. V was pared by 0 bases and J by 0 bases, with 9 bases between. This CDR3 spans 16 amino acids. Germline CDR1 GTSNPN, CDR2 SVGIG (reference sequence).

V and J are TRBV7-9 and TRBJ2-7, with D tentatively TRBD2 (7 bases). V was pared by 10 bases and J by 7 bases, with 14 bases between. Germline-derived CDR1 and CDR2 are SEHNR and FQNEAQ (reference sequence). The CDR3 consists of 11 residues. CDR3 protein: CATGGPEEQYF. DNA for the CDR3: TGTGCCACCGGGGGGCCTGAAGAGCAGTACTTC.

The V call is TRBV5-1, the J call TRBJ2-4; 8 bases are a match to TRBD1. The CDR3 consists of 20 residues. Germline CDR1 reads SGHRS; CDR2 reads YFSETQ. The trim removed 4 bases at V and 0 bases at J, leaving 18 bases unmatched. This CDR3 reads CASSLNSLDRENLAKNIQYF. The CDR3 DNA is TGCGCCAGCAGCCTAAACAGTCTGGACAGGGAGAATCTAGCCAAAAACATTCAGTACTTC.

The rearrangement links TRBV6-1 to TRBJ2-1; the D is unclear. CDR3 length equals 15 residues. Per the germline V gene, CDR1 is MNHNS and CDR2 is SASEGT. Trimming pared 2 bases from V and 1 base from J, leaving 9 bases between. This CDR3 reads CASSEKMGSYNEQFF. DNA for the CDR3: TGTGCCAGCAGTGAAAAGATGGGATCCTACAATGAGCAGTTCTTC.

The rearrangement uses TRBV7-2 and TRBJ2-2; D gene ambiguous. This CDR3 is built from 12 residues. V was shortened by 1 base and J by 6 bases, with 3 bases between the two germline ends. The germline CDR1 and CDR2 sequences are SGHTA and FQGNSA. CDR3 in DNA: TGTGCCAGCAGCTTAGGTGCCGGGGAGCTGTTTTTT. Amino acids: CASSLGAGELFF.

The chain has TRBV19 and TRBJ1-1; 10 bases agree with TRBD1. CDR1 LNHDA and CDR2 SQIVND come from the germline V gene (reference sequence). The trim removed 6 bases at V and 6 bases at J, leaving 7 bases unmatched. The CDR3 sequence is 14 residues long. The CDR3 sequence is CASSLGQGTAEAFF. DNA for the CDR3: TGTGCCAGTAGCCTGGGACAGGGGACTGCTGAAGCTTTCTTT.

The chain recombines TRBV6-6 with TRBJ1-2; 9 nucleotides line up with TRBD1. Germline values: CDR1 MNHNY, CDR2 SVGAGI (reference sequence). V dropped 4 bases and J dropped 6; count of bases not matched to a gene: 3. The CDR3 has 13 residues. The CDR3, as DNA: TGTGCCAGCAGTTTACAGGGGGCTGATGGCTACACCTTC. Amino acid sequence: CASSLQGADGYTF.

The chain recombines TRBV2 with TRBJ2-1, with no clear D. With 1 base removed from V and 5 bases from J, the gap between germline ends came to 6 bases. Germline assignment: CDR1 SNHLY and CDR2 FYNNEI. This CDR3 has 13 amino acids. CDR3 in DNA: TGTGCCAGCAGTGAAGGGTTAAACAATGAGCAGTTCTTC. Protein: CASSEGLNNEQFF.

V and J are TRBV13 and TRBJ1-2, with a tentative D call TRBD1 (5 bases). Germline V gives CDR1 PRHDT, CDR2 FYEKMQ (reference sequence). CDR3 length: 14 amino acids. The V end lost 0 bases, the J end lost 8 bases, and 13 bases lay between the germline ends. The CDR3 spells CASSLGRVGVGYTF. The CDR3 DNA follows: TGTGCCAGCAGCTTAGGAAGGGTAGGGGTCGGCTACACCTTC. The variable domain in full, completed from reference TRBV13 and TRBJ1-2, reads AAGVIQSPRHLIKEKRETATLKCYPIPRHDTVYWYQQGPGQDPQFLISFYEKMQSDKGSIPDRFSAQQFSDYHSELNMSSLELGDSALYFCASSLGRVGVGYTFGSGTRLTVV.

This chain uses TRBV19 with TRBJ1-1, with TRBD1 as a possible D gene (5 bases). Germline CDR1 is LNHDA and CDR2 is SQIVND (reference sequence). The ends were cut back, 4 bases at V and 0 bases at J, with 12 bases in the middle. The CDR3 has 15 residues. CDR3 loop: CASSSEGALNTEAFF. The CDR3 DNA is TGTGCCAGTAGTAGTGAAGGGGCCCTGAACACTGAAGCTTTCTTT.

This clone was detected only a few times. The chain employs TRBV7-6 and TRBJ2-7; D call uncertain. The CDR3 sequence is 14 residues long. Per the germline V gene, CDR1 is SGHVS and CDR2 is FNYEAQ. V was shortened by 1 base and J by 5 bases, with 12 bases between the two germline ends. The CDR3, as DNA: TGTGCCAGCAGCTTAGAACTCCCCCCCGACGAGCAGTACTTC. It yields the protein CASSLELPPDEQYF.